This T cell receptor (beta chain) was sequenced during a study of regulatory T cells in long-lasting Graves disease. Trimming pared 1 base from V and 8 bases from J, leaving 9 bases between. In germline, CDR1 is GTSNPN, CDR2 SVGIG (reference sequence). CDR3 size: 12 residues. Arm-PCR of CDR3 regions and iRepertoire HTBI primers were the basis on which TCR beta libraries were built. One entry per CDR3 protein, called by TCRdb with MiXCR from the multiplex PCR reads. The data contain 620,000 or so distinct CDR3 sequences, approximately 15% of them singletons. Time point described: newly diagnosed GD, antithyroid drugs for less than 3 months. Extracted RNA from PBMCs served as the source of the TCR library. These same data were also listed under a study on T cells in Graves' hyperthyroidism and ophthalmopathy.

The chain recombines TRBV30 with TRBJ1-5; no clear D gene. This TCR came from a woman between 25 and 40 years old with Graves disease. The starting material was peripheral blood mononuclear cells (PBMCs), obtained at new diagnosis, from a patient treated with antithyroid drugs. The CDR3 spells CAWSGGSKPQHF. Here the CDR3 DNA reads TGTGCCTGGAGTGGGGGAAGCAAGCCCCAGCATTTT.